A single sample is the source of the 8 T cell receptor beta chains below, sequenced in a study of T cell repertoires in cytomegalovirus infection. These TCRs' antigens remain unknown. TCRdb processed the reads anew with MiXCR; each CDR3 protein has one entry. Of more than 250,000 distinct CDR3 sequences in the sample, roughly 25% are singletons; the top ten hold approximately 12%. The input for sequencing was cultured PBMCs, taken from culture after CMV antigen stimulation. The receptors shown here come from a human donor in good health (CMV status not recorded). Some clones in this sample may be carry-over from other donors' samples.

There are a few counts of this clonotype. This chain uses TRBV20-1 with TRBJ1-2, with D possibly matching TRBD1 (6 bases). Per germline, CDR1 DFQATT and CDR2 SNEGSKA (reference sequence). V was shortened by 7 bases and J by 8 bases, with 23 bases between the two germline ends. CDR3 size: 14 residues. The CDR3 is CSVRQGRLGGGYTF. For the CDR3, the DNA is TGCAGTGTCCGGCAGGGACGCCTAGGGGGGGGCTACACCTTC.

The chain recombines TRBV7-9 with TRBJ2-7; D not certain. Germline lookup yields CDR1 SEHNR and CDR2 FQNEAQ (reference sequence). CDR3 length equals 15 residues. Deletions cut 1 base from V and 2 bases from J, with 12 bases between. The CDR3 reads CASSLVAPGPYEQYV. In DNA, the CDR3 is TGTGCCAGCAGCTTAGTAGCCCCGGGCCCCTACGAGCAGTACGTC.

This clonotype occurred a few times. The J gene is TRBJ2-7, the V gene TRBV12-3 or TRBV12-4, with 11 bases identical to TRBD2. The CDR3 has 14 amino acids. V lost 3 bases, J lost 6 bases, and 4 bases stayed unmatched. Here the CDR3 DNA reads TGTGCCAGCAGTTTCGGTCTAGCGGGAGGCGAGCAGTACGTC. It codes for CASSFGLAGGEQYV.

This chain uses TRBV9 with TRBJ2-2; D perhaps matches TRBD2 (5 bases). The CDR3 has 15 amino acids. Germline V lookup: CDR1 SGDLS, CDR2 YYNGEE. V shed 2 bases and J shed 5 bases, with 13 bases lying between them. The DNA of the CDR3 is TGTGCCAGCAGCGTCCGTGAGGGCATTACCGGGGAGCTGTTTTTT. The encoded protein is CASSVREGITGELFF.

This clonotype was recorded many times. The chain links TRBV11-2 to TRBJ1-6, with D maybe TRBD1 (6 bases). This CDR3 is 15 amino acids long. From germline, CDR1 is SGHAT and CDR2 FQNNGV. Trimming pared 4 bases from V and 3 bases from J, leaving 10 bases between. Here the CDR3 reads CASSSDRYYNSPLHF. The CDR3 bases are TGTGCCAGCAGCTCGGACAGATACTATAATTCACCCCTCCACTTT.

This clonotype was counted ten times or more. V and J are TRBV11-2 and TRBJ2-3, with 7 bases that match TRBD2. Trimming cost V 1 base and J 5 bases; bases outside gene matches: 9. The CDR3 spans 16 residues. Per the germline V gene, CDR1 is SGHAT and CDR2 is FQNNGV. CDR3: CASSLGLAGRIDTQYF. The CDR3 nucleotides are TGTGCCAGCAGCTTAGGACTAGCCGGCAGGATAGATACGCAGTATTTT.

This clonotype has only a few counts. The V gene is TRBV15, the J gene TRBJ1-4; D is possibly TRBD1 (6 bases). This CDR3 contains 15 residues. V lost 4 bases to trimming and J lost 0 bases, with 9 bases between them. Germline V gene sequence: CDR1 LNHNV, CDR2 YYDKDF (reference sequence). The CDR3 DNA is TGTGCCACCAGCATAACAGGGTCAACTAATGAAAAACTGTTTTTT. Translated: CATSITGSTNEKLFF.

This clonotype came up a few times. The chain combines TRBV30 with TRBJ2-5; no firm D call. Germline V lookup: CDR1 GTSNPN, CDR2 SVGIG (reference sequence). V lost 4 bases and J lost 0, with 9 bases in between. The CDR3 totals 13 residues. CDR3 region: CAWKPQYQETQYF. In DNA, the CDR3 is TGTGCCTGGAAACCACAGTACCAAGAGACCCAGTACTTC. Filled out from reference TRBV30 and TRBJ2-5, the complete variable domain reads SQTIHQWPATLVQPVGSPLSLECTVEGTSNPNLYWYRQAAGRGLQLLFYSVGIGQISSEVPQNLSASRPQDRQFILSSKKLLLSDSGFYLCAWKPQYQETQYFGPGTRLLVL.